These T cell receptor beta chains were read from a single sample in a study of T cells after yellow fever vaccination. TCRdb re-analysed the 5' RACE reads in MiXCR, keeping a single row per CDR3 protein. The table includes 150,000 to 200,000 distinct CDR3 sequences, around 7% detected once. Here the sequenced sample was CD4+ T cells sorted from PBMCs, taken around 5 days after the first yellow fever vaccination. The receptor source for this set is a man younger than 35 who received the YFV17D yellow fever vaccine. Both conserved end residues are part of each CDR3. D genes are given only for firm matches. Clone size appears in some rows only: once, few, many, or a class for an expanded clone.

TRBV5-6,TRBJ2-2,many,TRBD1,TGTGCCAGCAGCTTGGGACAGGGGGATGGGACCGGGGAGCTGTTTTTT,CASSLGQGDGTGELFF
TRBV7-9,TRBJ2-1,many,NA,TGTGCCAGCAACCCTTCCGGGGGCCGCGGCAATGAGCAGTTCTTC,CASNPSGGRGNEQFF
TRBV7-2,TRBJ2-7,NA,TRBD1,TGTGCCAGCAGCCCCGACAGGGTGCAAGAGCAGTACTTC,CASSPDRVQEQYF
TRBV7-2,TRBJ1-6,many,NA,TGTGCCAGCAGGCTGCAAGGAGGCGGCGGCTCCTATAATTCACCCCTCCACTTT,CASRLQGGGGSYNSPLHF
TRBV7-8,TRBJ2-3,many,NA,TGTGCCAGCAGCCCAGGAGACTACACAGATACGCAGTATTTT,CASSPGDYTDTQYF
TRBV6-5,TRBJ2-3,many,TRBD2,TGTGCCAGCAGTTCCGGGACTACCACAGATACGCAGTATTTT,CASSSGTTTDTQYF
TRBV5-1,TRBJ2-3,NA,TRBD2,TGCGCCAGCAGCTTGCCCCTAGCGGGGGACCTCACAGATACGCAGTATTTT,CASSLPLAGDLTDTQYF
TRBV12-3/TRBV12-4,TRBJ2-7,NA,NA,TGTGCCAGCAGCTATTGGGGTTCCGAGCAGTACTTC,CASSYWGSEQYF
TRBV6-5,TRBJ1-1,many,NA,TGTGCCAGCAGTTCAAATCAGGGAACTTTCTTT,CASSSNQGTFF
TRBV12-3/TRBV12-4,TRBJ2-1,few,TRBD2,TGTGCCAGTAGCGGGGGGAGCTCCTACAATGAGCAGTTCTTC,CASSGGSSYNEQFF
TRBV3-1,TRBJ2-3,medium-sized,NA,TGTGCCAGCAACTCACGGGGCAGCACAGATACGCAGTATTTT,CASNSRGSTDTQYF
TRBV29-1,TRBJ2-7,many,NA,TGCAGCGTCGTTTGGGACTACGAGCAGTACTTC,CSVVWDYEQYF
TRBV7-2,TRBJ1-5,few,TRBD1,TGTGCCAGCCAAGACAGGGGTGGCAATCAGCCCCAGCATTTT,CASQDRGGNQPQHF
TRBV7-2,TRBJ1-1,many,NA,TGTGCCAGCACCCGTCCGATTGGGAGGGGGAACACTGAAGCTTTCTTT,CASTRPIGRGNTEAFF
TRBV7-8,TRBJ2-2,many,NA,TGTGCCAGCAGCTTAGCTCCTAGGGTTTTCCGGGAGCTGTTTTTT,CASSLAPRVFRELFF
TRBV28,TRBJ2-5,many,TRBD1,TGTGCCAGCAGTAGGACAGGGAATCTACAGACCCAGTACTTC,CASSRTGNLQTQYF
TRBV20-1,TRBJ1-2,many,NA,TGCAGTGCTAGAGATCCTGGGAGGGCGGTGGGGGGCTACACCTTC,CSARDPGRAVGGYTF
TRBV6-2/TRBV6-3,TRBJ2-3,many,TRBD1,TGTGCCAGCAGCTCTACCGGGACAGGGGGCGCAGGGATAGATACGCAGTATTTT,CASSSTGTGGAGIDTQYF
TRBV29-1,TRBJ2-3,NA,TRBD1,TGCAGCGGGGGACAGGGTAGCACAGATACGCAGTATTTT,CSGGQGSTDTQYF
TRBV5-6,TRBJ2-7,many,NA,TGTGCCAGCAGCAGGGCCCCCTACGAGCAGTACTTC,CASSRAPYEQYF
TRBV5-1,TRBJ1-6,few,NA,TGCGCCAGCAGCTTGGGCAGGGTGGTAGATTCACCCCTCCACTTT,CASSLGRVVDSPLHF
TRBV18,TRBJ2-1,many,NA,TGTGCCAGCTCACCACGATCCTCACTGAACAATGAGCAGTTCTTC,CASSPRSSLNNEQFF
TRBV20-1,TRBJ2-7,few,NA,TGCAGTGCTGCCAGGGATGTATACGAGCAGTACTTC,CSAARDVYEQYF
TRBV9,TRBJ2-5,NA,TRBD1,TGTGCCAGCAGCCAAACAGGGGACCAAGAGACCCAGTACTTC,CASSQTGDQETQYF
TRBV12-3/TRBV12-4,TRBJ2-3,many,TRBD2,TGTGCCAGCAGCCTGAGGATGGGCGGGGGGGCTGCAGATACGCAGTATTTT,CASSLRMGGGAADTQYF
TRBV5-1,TRBJ2-5,many,TRBD2,TGCGCCAGCAGCTTCGGGGGGGCCGGGGAGACCCAGTACTTC,CASSFGGAGETQYF
TRBV7-9,TRBJ2-5,many,NA,TGTGCCAGCAGCCCGCGAGCAGGGCGGCAAGAGACCCAGTACTTC,CASSPRAGRQETQYF